The 27 T cell receptor beta chains below all came from one sample that was sequenced in a study of CD8 T cells in ankylosing spondylitis. Study-wide findings and caveats: In ankylosing spondylitis blood, a motif of about eight highly homologous TCR beta variants appeared characteristic.

TCRdb reprocessed the 5' RACE reads with MiXCR, giving one entry per CDR3 protein. The sample contains about 390,000 distinct CDR3 sequences, around 20% of which appear only once. These receptors have no known antigen. The sequenced sample was blood, either unsorted or a sorted T cell fraction (not recorded which). The receptors originated from a male donor with ankylosing spondylitis.

The chain recombines TRBV7-3 with TRBJ2-2, with D tentatively TRBD1 or TRBD2 (5 bases each). Trimming took 1 base from V and 2 from J, leaving 11 bases between them. The CDR3 covers 16 residues. Germline loops: CDR1 SGHTA, CDR2 FQGTGA. Here the CDR3 DNA reads TGTGCCAGCAGCTTAAATCGGGACCCAAACACCGGGGAGCTGTTTTTT. Protein sequence: CASSLNRDPNTGELFF.

This clonotype was recorded only once. The gene calls are TRBV9 and TRBJ2-3, with D tentatively TRBD1 (5 bases). The CDR3 totals 15 residues. Trimming removed 0 bases from V and 5 bases from J, with 13 bases in between. Germline V gene sequence: CDR1 SGDLS, CDR2 YYNGEE. CDR3 in amino acids: CASSVGAGSRDTQYF. As DNA, the CDR3 is TGTGCCAGCAGCGTAGGGGCAGGGTCGAGAGATACGCAGTATTTT.

The V call is TRBV6-2 or TRBV6-3, the J call TRBJ1-5, with D perhaps TRBD1 (6 bases). V lost 7 bases and J 7 bases, leaving 20 bases between the germline ends. The CDR3 has 15 amino acids. Germline CDR1 is MNHEY and CDR2 is SVGEGT. Here the CDR3 DNA reads TGTGCCAGCACTCCTACCAACAGGGTTAGCCAGCCCCAGCATTTT. Protein sequence: CASTPTNRVSQPQHF.

The chain couples TRBV4-1 to TRBJ2-5, with a tentative D call TRBD2 (5 bases). The CDR3 contains 13 residues. V gave up 4 bases and J gave up 4 bases, with 10 bases separating them. The germline gives CDR1 MGHRA, CDR2 YSYEKL. The DNA of the CDR3 is TGCGCCAGCAGCCGGCTAGCAGGAGAGACCCAGTACTTC. Translating gives CASSRLAGETQYF.

This chain connects TRBV6-2 or TRBV6-3 to TRBJ1-1; D not certain. Trimming took 6 bases from V and 3 from J, leaving 14 bases between them. There are 14 residues in the CDR3. CDR1 and CDR2 (germline): MNHEY, SVGEGT. In nucleotides, the CDR3 is TGTGCCAGCAGCCGCAGGATTTTAGACACTGAAGCTTTCTTT. Its translation is CASSRRILDTEAFF.

The chain links TRBV7-3 to TRBJ2-1, with 8 nucleotides matching TRBD2. Germline V lookup: CDR1 SGHTA, CDR2 FQGTGA. The CDR3 runs 15 residues. The V and J ends lost 5 bases and 8 bases, in that order; junction bases with no gene match: 11. The CDR3 DNA sequence: TGTGCCAGCAGCCCAGAGGGCGGGAGGTTAGATGAGCAGTTCTTC. It encodes CASSPEGGRLDEQFF.

This chain connects TRBV5-1 to TRBJ1-6; tentative D call: TRBD1 (5 bases). The CDR3 loop spans 16 amino acids. V was pared by 0 bases and J by 6 bases, with 13 bases between. Germline values: CDR1 SGHRS, CDR2 YFSETQ. CDR3 sequence reads: CASSLDWGSVNSPLHF. DNA of the CDR3: TGCGCCAGCAGCTTGGATTGGGGGTCGGTTAATTCACCCCTCCACTTT.

This clonotype turned up a few times. This rearrangement joins TRBV12-3 or TRBV12-4 to TRBJ1-2; no clear D gene. The CDR3 loop spans 14 amino acids. Between the trimmed V and J ends, which lost 7 bases and 6 bases, there was a span of 18 bases. The CDR3 protein is CASMSGPYVHGYTF. In DNA form, the CDR3 reads TGTGCCAGCATGAGTGGCCCATACGTGCATGGCTACACCTTC.

The gene calls are TRBV10-3 and TRBJ2-7, with TRBD2 matching over 8 bases. Germline V lookup: CDR1 ENHRY, CDR2 SYGVKD. The length of the CDR3 is 14 residues. V shed 2 bases and J 1 base; nucleotides not matched to a gene: 1. CDR3 sequence: CAISEQRESYEQYF. The CDR3 region has the DNA TGTGCCATCAGTGAGCAGCGGGAGTCCTACGAGCAGTACTTC.

V gene TRBV28 combines with J gene TRBJ2-1; 8 bases map to TRBD1. J gave up 7 bases and V 6 bases, and 11 bases lay outside the gene matches. The CDR3 loop spans 15 amino acids. Germline V gives CDR1 MDHEN, CDR2 SYDVKM. CDR3 loop: CASSLLRDRCNEQFF. DNA of the CDR3: TGTGCCAGCAGCCTACTCCGGGACAGGTGTAATGAGCAGTTCTTC.

This clonotype appeared many times. V and J are TRBV12-3 or TRBV12-4 and TRBJ2-1, with D unresolved. The CDR3 spans 12 residues. Trimming pared 6 bases from V and 12 bases from J, leaving 15 bases between. CDR3 nucleotide sequence: TGTGCCAGCAGAGCCTCTAGGGCTCGGCAGTTCTTC. Translating it yields CASRASRARQFF.

The rearrangement joins TRBV12-3 or TRBV12-4 to TRBJ2-7, with D possibly matching TRBD1 (5 bases). V dropped 5 bases and J dropped 0 bases, with 11 bases sitting between them. The CDR3 contains 14 residues. The CDR3 DNA reads as TGTGCCAGCAGTAAAGGGGCTCTCTCCTACGAGCAGTACTTC. It yields the protein CASSKGALSYEQYF.

The V and J genes are TRBV6-1 and TRBJ2-7; D gene ambiguous. Per germline, CDR1 MNHNS and CDR2 SASEGT. V shed 4 bases and J shed 3 bases, with 10 bases lying between them. The CDR3 sequence is 13 residues long. The CDR3 region is CASSVHSVYEQYF. CDR3 sequence (DNA): TGTGCCAGCAGTGTTCACAGCGTCTACGAGCAGTACTTC.

In this sample, this clonotype turned up a few times. This chain connects TRBV5-1 to TRBJ2-3; 9 bases line up with TRBD2. The CDR3 loop spans 16 amino acids. Trimming took 2 bases from V and 4 from J; bases not matched to a gene: 8. The V gene's germline CDR1 is SGHRS and CDR2 YFSETQ. As DNA, the CDR3 is TGCGCCAGCAGCTTAGGCGGGGGGGCTGGCGCAGATACGCAGTATTTT. The encoded protein is CASSLGGGAGADTQYF.

The chain couples TRBV28 to TRBJ2-7, with D perhaps TRBD1 (6 bases). Trimming took 4 bases from V and 0 from J, leaving 16 bases between them. Germline V gene sequence: CDR1 MDHEN, CDR2 SYDVKM. The CDR3 contains 16 residues. The CDR3 sequence: CASSSPGTPSSYEQYF. The CDR3 region has the DNA TGTGCCAGCAGTTCGCCAGGGACACCGAGCTCCTACGAGCAGTACTTC.

The gene calls are TRBV20-1 and TRBJ2-7, with D possibly called TRBD1 or TRBD2 (5 bases each). V was pared by 7 bases and J by 0 bases, with 13 bases between. From germline, CDR1 is DFQATT and CDR2 SNEGSKA (reference sequence). The CDR3 length is 13 residues. In DNA form, the CDR3 reads TGCAGTGAGAGGGGCCTTAGCTCCTACGAGCAGTACTTC. Translating it yields CSERGLSSYEQYF.

The CDR3 here is CSARDTTTGSYEQYF. CDR3 bases: TGCAGTGCTAGAGATACGACAACTGGATCCTACGAGCAGTACTTC. The rearrangement joins TRBV20-1 to TRBJ2-7; no definite D call. CDR3 length: 15 residues. Germline V lookup: CDR1 DFQATT, CDR2 SNEGSKA (reference sequence). The ends were cut back, 0 bases at V and 1 base at J, with 13 bases in the middle.

This clonotype was counted only a few times. The chain recombines TRBV29-1 with TRBJ1-4; D uncertain. This CDR3 is 15 amino acids long. With 7 bases removed from V and 5 bases from J, the gap between germline ends came to 20 bases. Per germline, CDR1 SQVTM and CDR2 ANQGSEA. Written as DNA, the CDR3 is TGCAGCGCCATGCTCCTGACGGCCGGAAATGAAAAACTGTTTTTT. It yields the protein CSAMLLTAGNEKLFF.

This clonotype was observed at least ten times. J is TRBJ2-5 and V is TRBV20-1; the D gene is possibly TRBD2 (5 bases). Between the trimmed V and J ends, which lost 2 bases and 2 bases, there was a span of 9 bases. There are 13 residues in the CDR3. Germline V gives CDR1 DFQATT, CDR2 SNEGSKA (reference sequence). CDR3 region: CSARYPGQETQYF. DNA for the CDR3: TGCAGTGCTAGATACCCGGGACAAGAGACCCAGTACTTC.

The chain carries TRBV5-6 and TRBJ2-3; 9 bases match TRBD1. From germline, CDR1 is SGHDT and CDR2 YYEEEE. This CDR3 has 16 residues. J gave up 6 bases and V 2 bases, and 10 bases lay outside the gene matches. In DNA form, the CDR3 reads TGTGCCAGCAGCTTCGCCGGGACAGGGTATTCGGATACGCAGTATTTT. Translated, it gives CASSFAGTGYSDTQYF.

This clonotype was seen a handful of times. V gene TRBV2 combines with J gene TRBJ2-1; tentative D call: TRBD2 (5 bases). This CDR3 has 12 residues. Germline V CDR1 and CDR2: SNHLY, FYNNEI. Trimming pared 6 bases from V and 11 bases from J, leaving 14 bases between. CDR3 nucleotide sequence: TGTGCCAGCAGCGAGCGGTCCCTTAAGCAGTTCTTC. Amino acid sequence: CASSERSLKQFF.

The V call is TRBV5-1, the J call TRBJ2-2; 9 bases align to TRBD2. V was pared by 0 bases and J by 6 bases, with 6 bases of the junction left unmatched. This CDR3 region has 16 residues. The germline CDR1 and CDR2 sequences are SGHRS and YFSETQ. CDR3 coding DNA: TGCGCCAGCAGCTTGGCCATAGCGGGAGACCCCGGGGAGCTGTTTTTT. It encodes CASSLAIAGDPGELFF.

V is TRBV12-3 or TRBV12-4 and J is TRBJ1-2; possibly TRBD1 for D (6 bases). The CDR3 runs 13 residues. Between the trimmed V and J ends, which lost 7 bases and 4 bases, there was a span of 13 bases. The CDR3 DNA is TGTGCCAGCACCTTAGGGGGAGGCTATGGCTACACCTTC. This encodes CASTLGGGYGYTF.

The chain has TRBV28 and TRBJ1-2, with TRBD1 as a possible D gene (6 bases). The germline V and J ends were trimmed by 5 bases and 3 bases, with 10 bases remaining between them. The CDR3 totals 13 residues. CDR1 is MDHEN and CDR2 is SYDVKM in the germline V gene. For the CDR3, the DNA is TGTGCCAGCAGTATGGGACAAGACTATGGCTACACCTTC. Its translation is CASSMGQDYGYTF.

J is TRBJ2-1 and V is TRBV12-3 or TRBV12-4; D may be TRBD1 or TRBD2 (7 bases each). CDR3 length equals 13 residues. V was pared by 4 bases and J by 9 bases, with 13 bases between. The DNA of the CDR3 is TGTGCCAGCAGTTCCAGGGGGGAGGGTGAGCAGTTCTTC. Its protein product is CASSSRGEGEQFF.

The chain links TRBV6-5 to TRBJ2-7; 9 bases are shared with TRBD1. CDR3 length: 15 amino acids. With V trimmed by 1 base and J by 2 bases, 3 bases remained unmatched. Germline CDR1 reads MNHEY; CDR2 reads SVGAGI. CDR3 DNA sequence: TGTGCCAGCAGTTACTTCGGACAGGGGACCTACGAGCAGTACTTC. This gives the protein CASSYFGQGTYEQYF.

This clonotype occurred a few times. V and J are TRBV2 and TRBJ2-1; the D is unclear. The CDR3 runs 14 residues. Germline V gives CDR1 SNHLY, CDR2 FYNNEI. Trimming stripped 2 bases from V and 5 bases from J, with 10 bases between. CDR3 DNA: TGTGCCAGCAGTGAATGGTCAGGACACAATGAGCAGTTCTTC. Encoded protein: CASSEWSGHNEQFF.